This T cell receptor (beta chain) derives from a study of PD-L1 blockade in urothelial cancer. About the study: Male patients with bladder-origin urothelial cancer numbered about nine tenths of the roughly 29. The researchers analyzed blood 3 weeks (second dose) and 6 weeks after treatment start. Findings and caveats of the study: By 3 weeks, tumor-associated blood clones had expanded more in durable-benefit patients.

Germline-derived CDR1 and CDR2 are SNHLY and FYNNEI. The J segment lost 0 bases and the V segment lost 8 bases, leaving 6 bases of the junction unmatched. This CDR3 spans 14 amino acids. Details on this clone: Antigen specificity is unknown.

The time point: peripheral blood 6 weeks after treatment start. Sequencing was performed with immunoSEQ multiplex PCR; in TCRdb, only in-frame clones are kept and a portion is missing. The data contain 100,000 to 150,000 clones, approximately 85% of them singletons. This rearrangement joins TRBV2 to TRBJ2-7; 8 positions match TRBD1. The origin of this receptor is a man aged 45-65 years with urothelial cancer. Source: PBMCs, taken around atezolizumab (anti-PD-L1) treatment. The CDR3 is CASGMDRVSYEQYF. The CDR3, as DNA: TGTGCCAGCGGGATGGACAGGGTCTCCTACGAGCAGTACTTC.